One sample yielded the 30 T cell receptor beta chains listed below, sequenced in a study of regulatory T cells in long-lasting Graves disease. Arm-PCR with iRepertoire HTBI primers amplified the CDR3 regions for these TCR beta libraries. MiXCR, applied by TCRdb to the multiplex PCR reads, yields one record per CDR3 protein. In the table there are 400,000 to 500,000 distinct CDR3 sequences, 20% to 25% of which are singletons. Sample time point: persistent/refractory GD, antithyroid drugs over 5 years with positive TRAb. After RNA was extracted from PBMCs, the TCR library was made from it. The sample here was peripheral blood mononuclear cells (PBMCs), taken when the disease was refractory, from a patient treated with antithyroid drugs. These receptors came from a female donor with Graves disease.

CDR3 in amino acids: CASRGQGANEQYF. CDR3 DNA: TGTGCCAGCCGGGGACAGGGGGCGAACGAGCAGTACTTC. The genes are TRBV6-2 or TRBV6-3 and TRBJ2-7, with TRBD1 matching 12 bases. Germline V gene lookup returns CDR1 MNHEY and CDR2 SVGEGT. V trimming: 8 bases; J trimming: 5 bases; junction bases outside the gene matches: 4. This CDR3 is 13 amino acids long.

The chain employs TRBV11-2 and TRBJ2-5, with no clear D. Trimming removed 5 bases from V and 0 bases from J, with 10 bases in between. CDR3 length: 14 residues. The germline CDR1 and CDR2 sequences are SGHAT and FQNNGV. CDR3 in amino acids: CASSPIKYQETQYF. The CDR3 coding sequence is TGTGCCAGCAGCCCCATTAAATACCAAGAGACCCAGTACTTC.

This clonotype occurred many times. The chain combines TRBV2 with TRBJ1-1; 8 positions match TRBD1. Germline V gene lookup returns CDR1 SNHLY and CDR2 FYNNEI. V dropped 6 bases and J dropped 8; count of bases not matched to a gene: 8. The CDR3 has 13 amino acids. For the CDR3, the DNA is TGTGCCAGCAGGGATCCGGACAGGGAAGAAGCTTTCTTT. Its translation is CASRDPDREEAFF.

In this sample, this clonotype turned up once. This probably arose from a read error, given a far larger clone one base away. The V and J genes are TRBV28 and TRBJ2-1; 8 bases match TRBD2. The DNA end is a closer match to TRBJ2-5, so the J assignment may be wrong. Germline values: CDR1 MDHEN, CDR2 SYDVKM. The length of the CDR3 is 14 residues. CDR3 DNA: TGTGCCGGCAGTTCCAGCGGGAGTGGAGAGACCCAGTACTTC. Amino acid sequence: CAGSSSGSGETQYF.

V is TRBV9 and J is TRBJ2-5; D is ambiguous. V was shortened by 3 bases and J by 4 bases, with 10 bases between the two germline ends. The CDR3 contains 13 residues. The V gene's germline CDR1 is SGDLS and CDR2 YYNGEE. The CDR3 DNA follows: TGTGCCAGCAGCGAACGTCCAGGAGAGACCCAGTACTTC. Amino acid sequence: CASSERPGETQYF.

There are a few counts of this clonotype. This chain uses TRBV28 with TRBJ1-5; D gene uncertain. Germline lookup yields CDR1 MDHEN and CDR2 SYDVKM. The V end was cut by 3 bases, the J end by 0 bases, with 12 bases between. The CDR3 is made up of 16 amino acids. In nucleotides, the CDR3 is TGTGCCAGCAGTTTTTCAAGGGTTAATAGCAATCAGCCCCAGCATTTT. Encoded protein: CASSFSRVNSNQPQHF.

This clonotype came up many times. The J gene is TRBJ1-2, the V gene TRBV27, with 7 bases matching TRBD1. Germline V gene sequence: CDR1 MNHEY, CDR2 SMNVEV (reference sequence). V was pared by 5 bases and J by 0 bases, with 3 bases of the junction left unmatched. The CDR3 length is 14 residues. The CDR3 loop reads CASSTGTANYGYTF. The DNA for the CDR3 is TGTGCCAGCAGTACCGGGACAGCTAACTATGGCTACACCTTC.

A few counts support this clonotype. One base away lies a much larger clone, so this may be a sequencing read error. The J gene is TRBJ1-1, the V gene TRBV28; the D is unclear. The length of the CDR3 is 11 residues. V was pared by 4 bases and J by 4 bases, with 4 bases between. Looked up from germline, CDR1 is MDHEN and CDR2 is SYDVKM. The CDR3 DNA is TGTGCCAGCAGTTGGACCACTGAAGCTTTCTTT. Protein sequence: CASSWTTEAFF.

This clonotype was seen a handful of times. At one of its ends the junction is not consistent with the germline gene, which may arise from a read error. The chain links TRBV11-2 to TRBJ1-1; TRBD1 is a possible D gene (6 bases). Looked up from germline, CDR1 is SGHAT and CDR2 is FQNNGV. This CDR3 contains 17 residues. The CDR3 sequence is CASSSHTKTGPNTEALF. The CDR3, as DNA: TGTGCCAGCAGCTCGCATACTAAGACAGGACCGAACACTGAAGCTCTCTTT.

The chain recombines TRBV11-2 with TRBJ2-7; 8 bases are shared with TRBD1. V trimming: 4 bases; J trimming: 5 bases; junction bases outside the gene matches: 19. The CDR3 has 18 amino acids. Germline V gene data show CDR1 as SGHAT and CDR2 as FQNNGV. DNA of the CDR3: TGTGCCAGCAGCTCCTCCCGGACAGGGACGGCACTAGTCGACGAGCAGTACTTC. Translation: CASSSSRTGTALVDEQYF.

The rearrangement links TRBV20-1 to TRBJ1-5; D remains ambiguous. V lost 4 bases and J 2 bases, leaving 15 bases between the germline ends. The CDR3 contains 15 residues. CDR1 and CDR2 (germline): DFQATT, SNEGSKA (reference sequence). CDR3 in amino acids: CSAIRDSGGNQPQHF. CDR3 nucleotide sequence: TGCAGTGCTATAAGAGATTCGGGTGGCAATCAGCCCCAGCATTTT.

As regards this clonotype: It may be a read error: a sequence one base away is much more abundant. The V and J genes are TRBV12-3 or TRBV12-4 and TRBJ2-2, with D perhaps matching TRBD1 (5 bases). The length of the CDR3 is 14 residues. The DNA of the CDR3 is TGTGCCGGCAGTTTCGAGTCAGGGAACGGGGAGCTGTTTTTT. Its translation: CAGSFESGNGELFF.

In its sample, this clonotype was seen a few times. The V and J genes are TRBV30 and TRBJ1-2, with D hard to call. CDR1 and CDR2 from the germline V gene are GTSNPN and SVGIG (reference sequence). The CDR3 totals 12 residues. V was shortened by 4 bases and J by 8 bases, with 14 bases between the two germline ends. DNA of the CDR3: TGTGCCTGGATTGGACGGGTTTGGGGCTACACCTTC. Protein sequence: CAWIGRVWGYTF.

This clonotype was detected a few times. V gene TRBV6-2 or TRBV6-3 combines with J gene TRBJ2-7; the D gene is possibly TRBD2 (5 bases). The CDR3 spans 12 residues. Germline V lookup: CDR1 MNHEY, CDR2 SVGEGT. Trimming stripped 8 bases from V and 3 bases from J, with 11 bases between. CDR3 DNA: TGTGCCAGCTCAGTCGGGGTCTACGAGCAGTACTTC. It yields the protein CASSVGVYEQYF.

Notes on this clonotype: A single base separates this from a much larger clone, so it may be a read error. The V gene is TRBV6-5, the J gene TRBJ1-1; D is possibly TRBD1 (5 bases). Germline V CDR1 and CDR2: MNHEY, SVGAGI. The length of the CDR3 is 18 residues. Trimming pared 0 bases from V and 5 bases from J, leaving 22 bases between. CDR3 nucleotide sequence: TGTGCCAGCAGTTACTCTAGCCGGGACGGGTATCTGATAACTGAAGCTTTCTTT. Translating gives CASSYSSRDGYLITEAFF.

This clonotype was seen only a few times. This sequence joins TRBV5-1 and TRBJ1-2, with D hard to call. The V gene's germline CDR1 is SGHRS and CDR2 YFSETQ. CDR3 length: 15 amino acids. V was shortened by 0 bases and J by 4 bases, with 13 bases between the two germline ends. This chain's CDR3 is CASSLEASPSYGYTF. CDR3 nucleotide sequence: TGCGCCAGCAGCTTGGAGGCTTCACCCTCCTATGGCTACACCTTC.

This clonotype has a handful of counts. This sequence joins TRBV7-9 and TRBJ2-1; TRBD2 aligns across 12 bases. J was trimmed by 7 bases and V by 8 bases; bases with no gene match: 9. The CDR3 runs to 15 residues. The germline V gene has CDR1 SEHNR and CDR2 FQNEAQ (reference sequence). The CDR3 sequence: CASVLLAGGRNEQFF. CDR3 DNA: TGTGCCAGCGTCTTGCTAGCGGGAGGGCGGAATGAGCAGTTCTTC.

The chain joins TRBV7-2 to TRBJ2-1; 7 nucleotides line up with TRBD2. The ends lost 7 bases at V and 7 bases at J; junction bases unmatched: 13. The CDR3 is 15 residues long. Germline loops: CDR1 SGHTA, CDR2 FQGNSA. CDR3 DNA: TGTGCCAGCACCCCGGGAGGTGTAGTAGAGAATGAGCAGTTCTTC. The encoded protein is CASTPGGVVENEQFF.

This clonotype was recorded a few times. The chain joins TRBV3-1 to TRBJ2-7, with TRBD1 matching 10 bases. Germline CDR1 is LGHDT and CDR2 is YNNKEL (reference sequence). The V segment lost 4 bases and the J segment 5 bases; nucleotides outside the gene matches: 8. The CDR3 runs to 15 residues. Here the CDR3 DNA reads TGTGCCAGCAGCCTCGATGGTGGACAGGGGGACGAGCAGTACTTC. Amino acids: CASSLDGGQGDEQYF.

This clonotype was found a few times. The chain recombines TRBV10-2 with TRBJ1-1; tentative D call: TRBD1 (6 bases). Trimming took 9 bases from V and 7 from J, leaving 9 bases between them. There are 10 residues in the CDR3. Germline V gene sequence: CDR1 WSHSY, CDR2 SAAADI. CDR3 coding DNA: TGCGCCAGTATGGACAGTGAAGCTTTCTTT. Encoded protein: CASMDSEAFF.

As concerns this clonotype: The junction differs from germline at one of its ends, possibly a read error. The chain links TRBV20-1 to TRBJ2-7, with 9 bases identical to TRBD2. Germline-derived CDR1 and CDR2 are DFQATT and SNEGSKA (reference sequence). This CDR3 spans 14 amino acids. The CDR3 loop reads CSAFHGGRDYEQCF. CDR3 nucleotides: TGCAGTGCTTTCCACGGCGGGAGGGACTACGAGCAGTGCTTC.

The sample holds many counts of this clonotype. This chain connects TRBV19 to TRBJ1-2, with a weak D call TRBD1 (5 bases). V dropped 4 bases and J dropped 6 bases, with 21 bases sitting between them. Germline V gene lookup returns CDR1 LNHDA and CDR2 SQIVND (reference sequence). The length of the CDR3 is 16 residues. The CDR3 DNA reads TGTGCCAGTAGTAATCCCTACACGGGACTTGCGGATGGCTACACCTTC. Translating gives CASSNPYTGLADGYTF.

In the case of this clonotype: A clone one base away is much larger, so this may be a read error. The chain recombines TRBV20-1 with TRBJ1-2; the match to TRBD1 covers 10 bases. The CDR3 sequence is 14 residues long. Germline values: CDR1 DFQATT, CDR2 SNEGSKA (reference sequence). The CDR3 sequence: CSAAPGQGSYGHTF. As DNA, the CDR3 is TGCAGTGCCGCTCCGGGACAGGGGAGCTATGGCCACACCTTC.

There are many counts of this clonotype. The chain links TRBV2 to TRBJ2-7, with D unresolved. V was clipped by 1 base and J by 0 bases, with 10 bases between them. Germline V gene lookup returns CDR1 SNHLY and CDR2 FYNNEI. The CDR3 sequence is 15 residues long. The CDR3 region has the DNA TGTGCCAGCAGTGAAGAAAGGGCGAACTCCTACGAGCAGTACTTC. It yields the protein CASSEERANSYEQYF.

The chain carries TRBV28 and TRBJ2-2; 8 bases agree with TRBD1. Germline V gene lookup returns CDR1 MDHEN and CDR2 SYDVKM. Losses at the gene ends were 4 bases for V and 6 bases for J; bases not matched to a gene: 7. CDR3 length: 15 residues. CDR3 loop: CASSSGGQEAGELFF. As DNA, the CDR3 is TGTGCCAGCAGTTCCGGGGGACAGGAGGCCGGGGAGCTGTTTTTT.

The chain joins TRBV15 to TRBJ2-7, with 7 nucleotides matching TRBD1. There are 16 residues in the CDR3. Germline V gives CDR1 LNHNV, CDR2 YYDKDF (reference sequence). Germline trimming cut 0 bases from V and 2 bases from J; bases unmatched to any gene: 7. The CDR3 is CATSRDRGQSTYEQYF. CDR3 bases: TGTGCCACCAGCAGAGATCGGGGACAGAGCACCTACGAGCAGTACTTC.

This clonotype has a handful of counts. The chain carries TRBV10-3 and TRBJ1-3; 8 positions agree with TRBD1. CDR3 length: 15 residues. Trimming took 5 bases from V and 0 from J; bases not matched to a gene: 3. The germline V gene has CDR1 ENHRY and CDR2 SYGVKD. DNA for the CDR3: TGTGCCATCAGTTCGGACAGGGACTCTGGAAACACCATATATTTT. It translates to CAISSDRDSGNTIYF.

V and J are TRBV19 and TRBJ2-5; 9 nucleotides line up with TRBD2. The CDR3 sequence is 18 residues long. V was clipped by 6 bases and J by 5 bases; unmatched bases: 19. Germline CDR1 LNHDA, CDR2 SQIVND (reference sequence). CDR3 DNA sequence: TGTGCCAGTAGCCGACGAGGACTAGCGAACTCTCAGCGGGAGACCCAGTACTTC. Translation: CASSRRGLANSQRETQYF.

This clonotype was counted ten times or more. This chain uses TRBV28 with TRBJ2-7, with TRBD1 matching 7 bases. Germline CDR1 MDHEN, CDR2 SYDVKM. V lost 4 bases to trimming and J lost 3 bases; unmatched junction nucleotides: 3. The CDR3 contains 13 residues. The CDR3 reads CASSYRGHYEQYF. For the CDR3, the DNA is TGTGCCAGCAGTTACAGGGGCCACTACGAGCAGTACTTC.

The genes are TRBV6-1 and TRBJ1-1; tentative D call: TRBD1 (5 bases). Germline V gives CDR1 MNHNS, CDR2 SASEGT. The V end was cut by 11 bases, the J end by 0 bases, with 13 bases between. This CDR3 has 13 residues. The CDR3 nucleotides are TGTGCCGCCAGGGAAAGCATGAACACTGAAGCTTTCTTT. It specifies CAARESMNTEAFF.